A selection of T cell receptor beta chains follows, all from one sample in a study of CD8+ T cells in alopecia areata. Only in-frame clones appear in the TCRdb table, and some are missing; sequencing was by immunoSEQ multiplex PCR. The top ten clones hold about 9.4% of a sample with about 180,000 clones, 45% to 60% of them seen once. The sample was CD8+ T cells sorted from blood, taken around week 53, from a patient treated with tofacitinib. Receptors originate from a human donor with alopecia areata. Each CDR3 is given with its conserved first and last residue. The D gene is left open where the match is weak. Clone size is stated in some rows and not others, as once, few, many or a class when expanded.

abundance: few
v_gene: TRBV19
len: 15
j_gene: TRBJ1-5
d_gene: TRBD1
CDR3nt: TGTGCCAGTAGTAGCGGACAGGGGGCCGTTCAGCCCCAGCATTTT
CDR3aa: CASSSGQGAVQPQHF

abundance: .
v_gene: TRBV7-8
len: 15
j_gene: TRBJ2-3
d_gene: .
CDR3nt: TGTGCCAGCAGCTTAAGGCAGACTAGCACAGATACGCAGTATTTT
CDR3aa: CASSLRQTSTDTQYF

abundance: few
v_gene: TRBV11-1
len: 14
j_gene: TRBJ1-5
d_gene: .
CDR3nt: TGTGCCAGCAGCGCCTCAGGGAGCAATCAGCCCCAGCATTTT
CDR3aa: CASSASGSNQPQHF

abundance: .
v_gene: TRBV7-8
len: 14
j_gene: TRBJ2-7
d_gene: TRBD2
CDR3nt: TGTGCCAGCAGCTTAGGACTAGCGGGGGGCGAGCAGTACTTC
CDR3aa: CASSLGLAGGEQYF

abundance: .
v_gene: TRBV7-8
len: 15
j_gene: TRBJ2-5
d_gene: TRBD2
CDR3nt: TGTGCCAGCAGTCCCTGGCGGGGGACGCAAGAGACCCAGTACTTC
CDR3aa: CASSPWRGTQETQYF

abundance: .
v_gene: TRBV6-1
len: 14
j_gene: TRBJ2-1
d_gene: TRBD2
CDR3nt: TGTGCCAGCAGTGAACTAGCGGGGGGGAATGAGCAGTTCTTC
CDR3aa: CASSELAGGNEQFF

abundance: .
v_gene: TRBV6-5
len: 16
j_gene: TRBJ1-2
d_gene: .
CDR3nt: TGTGCCAGCAGTTACTCAGGGTTGGGGATTCGATATGGCTACACCTTC
CDR3aa: CASSYSGLGIRYGYTF

abundance: once
v_gene: TRBV5-6
len: 14
j_gene: TRBJ2-7
d_gene: .
CDR3nt: TGTGCCAGCAGCTTGGCCGGGCAGGGGTACGAGCAGTACTTC
CDR3aa: CASSLAGQGYEQYF

abundance: .
v_gene: TRBV6-5
len: 11
j_gene: TRBJ1-1
d_gene: .
CDR3nt: TGTGCCAGCACAGCCAACACTGAAGCTTTCTTT
CDR3aa: CASTANTEAFF

abundance: few
v_gene: TRBV18
len: 12
j_gene: TRBJ1-1
d_gene: .
CDR3nt: TGTGCCAGCTCACCAGGGACGACTGAAGCTTTCTTT
CDR3aa: CASSPGTTEAFF

abundance: .
v_gene: TRBV9
len: 14
j_gene: TRBJ2-3
d_gene: .
CDR3nt: TGTGCCAGCAGCCCGAGACCGAGCACAGATACGCAGTATTTT
CDR3aa: CASSPRPSTDTQYF

abundance: .
v_gene: TRBV7-9
len: 16
j_gene: TRBJ2-5
d_gene: .
CDR3nt: TGTGCCAGCAGCTTCCCCGGGACGGGATCGGGGGAGACCCAGTACTTC
CDR3aa: CASSFPGTGSGETQYF

abundance: .
v_gene: TRBV19
len: 15
j_gene: TRBJ1-5
d_gene: TRBD1
CDR3nt: TGTGCCAGTCGAATCGACAGGGTTGGCAATCAGCCCCAGCATTTT
CDR3aa: CASRIDRVGNQPQHF

abundance: .
v_gene: TRBV27
len: 15
j_gene: TRBJ2-1
d_gene: .
CDR3nt: TGTGCCAGCAGTTTCTACGTAAGATCCTACAATGAGCAGTTCTTC
CDR3aa: CASSFYVRSYNEQFF

abundance: .
v_gene: TRBV19
len: 15
j_gene: TRBJ2-5
d_gene: TRBD1
CDR3nt: TGTGCCAGTAGTCCGGTGACAGGGGGCTGGGAGACCCAGTACTTC
CDR3aa: CASSPVTGGWETQYF

abundance: .
v_gene: TRBV6-6
len: 13
j_gene: TRBJ2-1
d_gene: .
CDR3nt: TGTGCCACGGGTGGAGAGCCCTACAATGAGCAGTTCTTC
CDR3aa: CATGGEPYNEQFF

abundance: .
v_gene: TRBV27
len: 13
j_gene: TRBJ2-1
d_gene: .
CDR3nt: TGTGCCAGCAGTTTACGGGACTTCAATGAGCAGTTCTTC
CDR3aa: CASSLRDFNEQFF

abundance: few
v_gene: TRBV2
len: 13
j_gene: TRBJ2-5
d_gene: .
CDR3nt: TGTGCCGGCCAGGGCACCACAGGGGAGACCCAGTACTTC
CDR3aa: CAGQGTTGETQYF

abundance: .
v_gene: TRBV19
len: 15
j_gene: TRBJ1-1
d_gene: .
CDR3nt: TGTGCCAGTAGTATGGCAGGAATCTTGAACACTGAAGCTTTCTTT
CDR3aa: CASSMAGILNTEAFF

abundance: few
v_gene: TRBV5-1
len: 15
j_gene: TRBJ2-3
d_gene: TRBD1
CDR3nt: TGCGCCAGCAGCTTGGGGACAGGGGGAGGAGATACGCAGTATTTT
CDR3aa: CASSLGTGGGDTQYF

abundance: .
v_gene: TRBV29-1
len: 13
j_gene: TRBJ1-3
d_gene: .
CDR3nt: TGCAGCGCTTCCGGGACCGAGGGGAACACCATATATTTT
CDR3aa: CSASGTEGNTIYF

abundance: few
v_gene: TRBV5-1
len: 13
j_gene: TRBJ2-7
d_gene: .
CDR3nt: TGCGCCAGCAGCGGGGGCCCTCCCTACGAGCAGTACTTC
CDR3aa: CASSGGPPYEQYF

abundance: .
v_gene: TRBV5-1
len: 14
j_gene: TRBJ2-1
d_gene: .
CDR3nt: TGCGCCAGCAGCCAATCCCCCTCGTCGGACGAGCAGTTCTTC
CDR3aa: CASSQSPSSDEQFF

abundance: once
v_gene: TRBV29-1
len: 13
j_gene: TRBJ2-2
d_gene: .
CDR3nt: TGCAGCGCCGAGTATTTAGACACCGGGGAGCTGTTTTTT
CDR3aa: CSAEYLDTGELFF

abundance: .
v_gene: TRBV4-3
len: 15
j_gene: TRBJ2-1
d_gene: TRBD2
CDR3nt: TGCGCCAGCAGCCAAGGGACTAGCGACTACAATGAGCAGTTCTTC
CDR3aa: CASSQGTSDYNEQFF

abundance: .
v_gene: TRBV9
len: 15
j_gene: TRBJ2-5
d_gene: .
CDR3nt: TGTGCCAGCAGCGCGATTGACAGAAGAGGAGAGACCCAGTACTTC
CDR3aa: CASSAIDRRGETQYF

abundance: few
v_gene: TRBV4-3
len: 15
j_gene: TRBJ2-3
d_gene: TRBD1
CDR3nt: TGCGCCAGCAGCCTGGGACAGGGGTTAGCAGATACGCAGTATTTT
CDR3aa: CASSLGQGLADTQYF

abundance: few
v_gene: TRBV29-1
len: 13
j_gene: TRBJ2-3
d_gene: .
CDR3nt: TGCAGCGTCGAAGAGCCCAACACAGATACGCAGTATTTT
CDR3aa: CSVEEPNTDTQYF

abundance: .
v_gene: TRBV7-9
len: 15
j_gene: TRBJ2-1
d_gene: .
CDR3nt: TGTGCCAGCAGCTTACTTCAGGGAAAGGGCAATGAGCAGTTCTTC
CDR3aa: CASSLLQGKGNEQFF

abundance: .
v_gene: TRBV6-6
len: 15
j_gene: TRBJ2-3
d_gene: TRBD1
CDR3nt: TGTGCCAGCATTCCCGGGACAGGGTGGTCGGATACGCAGTATTTT
CDR3aa: CASIPGTGWSDTQYF

abundance: few
v_gene: TRBV5-6
len: 13
j_gene: TRBJ2-7
d_gene: TRBD1
CDR3nt: TGTGCCAGCACCATTGGGGACAGCGCCGAGCAGTACTTC
CDR3aa: CASTIGDSAEQYF

abundance: few
v_gene: TRBV29-1
len: 13
j_gene: TRBJ1-2
d_gene: .
CDR3nt: TGCAGCGTTGAAGATCCCCCCAACTATGGCTACACCTTC
CDR3aa: CSVEDPPNYGYTF

abundance: .
v_gene: TRBV6-5
len: 13
j_gene: TRBJ1-2
d_gene: .
CDR3nt: TGTGCCAGCAGTTACGCGGGGGCTTATGGCTACACCTTC
CDR3aa: CASSYAGAYGYTF

abundance: few
v_gene: TRBV6-5
len: 14
j_gene: TRBJ1-2
d_gene: TRBD1
CDR3nt: TGTGCCAGCAGAAGGGACAGCGATTACTATGGCTACACCTTC
CDR3aa: CASRRDSDYYGYTF

abundance: .
v_gene: TRBV27
len: 15
j_gene: TRBJ2-2
d_gene: .
CDR3nt: TGTGCCAGCAGCCATCAGGACACGCGCACCGGGGAGCTGTTTTTT
CDR3aa: CASSHQDTRTGELFF

abundance: .
v_gene: TRBV6-5
len: 15
j_gene: TRBJ2-1
d_gene: TRBD2
CDR3nt: TGTGCCAGCAGAGAGTCAGCGGGGGGGTACAATGAGCAGTTCTTC
CDR3aa: CASRESAGGYNEQFF

abundance: few
v_gene: TRBV27
len: 13
j_gene: TRBJ1-1
d_gene: .
CDR3nt: TGTGCCAGCAGTCTGACAGTGAACACTGAAGCTTTCTTT
CDR3aa: CASSLTVNTEAFF